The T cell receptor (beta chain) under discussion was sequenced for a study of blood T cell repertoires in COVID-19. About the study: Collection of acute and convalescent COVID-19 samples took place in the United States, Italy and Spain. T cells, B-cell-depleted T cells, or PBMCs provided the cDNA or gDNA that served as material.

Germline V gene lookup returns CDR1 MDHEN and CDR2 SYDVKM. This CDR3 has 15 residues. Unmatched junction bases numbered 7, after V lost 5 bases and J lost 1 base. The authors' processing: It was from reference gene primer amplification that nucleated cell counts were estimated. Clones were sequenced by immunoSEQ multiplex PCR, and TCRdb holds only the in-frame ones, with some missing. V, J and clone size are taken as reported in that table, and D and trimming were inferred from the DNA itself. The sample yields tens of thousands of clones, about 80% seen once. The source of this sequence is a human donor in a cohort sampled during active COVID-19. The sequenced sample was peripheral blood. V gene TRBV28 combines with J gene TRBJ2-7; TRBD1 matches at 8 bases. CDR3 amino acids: CASSPSTGESYEQYF. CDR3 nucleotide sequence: TGTGCCAGCAGTCCTTCGACAGGGGAGTCCTACGAGCAGTACTTC. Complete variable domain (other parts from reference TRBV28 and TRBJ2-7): DVKVTQSSRYLVKRTGEKVFLECVQDMDHENMFWYRQDPGLGLRLIYFSYDVKMKEKGDIPEGYSVSREKKERFSLILESASTNQTSMYLCASSPSTGESYEQYFGPGTRLTVT.